This T cell receptor beta chain emerged from a study of PD-1 blockade in classical Hodgkin lymphoma. Each of the patients experienced relapse following autologous stem cell transplantation, and their brentuximab vedotin exposure differed. Remarks on this clone: Its antigen is unidentified.

Regarding the study as a whole: Healthy donors were reported to have higher baseline TCR diversity than newly diagnosed patients.

Repertoires were generated with immunoSEQ multiplex PCR, while TCRdb's copy carries only in-frame clones and drops some. The sample records about 26,000 clones, 67% being singletons. This specimen consisted of peripheral blood mononuclear cells (PBMCs), obtained before the second cycle of nivolumab. The sequence was obtained from a human donor with classical Hodgkin lymphoma.

The CDR3 loop reads CASSPDHGTGFTGELFF. The CDR3, as DNA: TGTGCCAGCAGTCCGGACCACGGGACAGGGTTCACCGGGGAGCTGTTTTTT. The chain links TRBV27 to TRBJ2-2, with TRBD1 matching over 9 bases. The CDR3 runs 17 residues. Germline assignment: CDR1 MNHEY and CDR2 SMNVEV (reference sequence). Unmatched junction bases numbered 11, after V lost 5 bases and J lost 4 bases.